This T cell receptor (beta chain) was captured in a study of metastatic and nonmetastatic thyroid tumors. The CDR3 loop spans 14 amino acids. CDR1 is SGHNT and CDR2 is YENEEA in the germline V gene. V lost 5 bases and J 5 bases, leaving 16 bases between the germline ends. Thyroid surgery was preceded by no treatment in any patient. This clone was seen many times. TCRdb reanalyzed the PCR reads via MiXCR. The sample lists 72,000 or so clones, about 17% seen once, with 9.5% to 15% in the top ten. The sample consisted of blood. The TCR sequence derives from a female donor with papillary thyroid cancer or a benign thyroid nodule (not recorded which). Some clones in this sample may be carry-over from other donors' samples. The rearrangement joins TRBV11-3 to TRBJ2-7, with a tentative D call TRBD1 (6 bases). In DNA, the CDR3 is TGTGCCAGCAGCCAAGGGGGTGCCCCCGACGAGCAGTACTTC. This gives the protein CASSQGGAPDEQYF.